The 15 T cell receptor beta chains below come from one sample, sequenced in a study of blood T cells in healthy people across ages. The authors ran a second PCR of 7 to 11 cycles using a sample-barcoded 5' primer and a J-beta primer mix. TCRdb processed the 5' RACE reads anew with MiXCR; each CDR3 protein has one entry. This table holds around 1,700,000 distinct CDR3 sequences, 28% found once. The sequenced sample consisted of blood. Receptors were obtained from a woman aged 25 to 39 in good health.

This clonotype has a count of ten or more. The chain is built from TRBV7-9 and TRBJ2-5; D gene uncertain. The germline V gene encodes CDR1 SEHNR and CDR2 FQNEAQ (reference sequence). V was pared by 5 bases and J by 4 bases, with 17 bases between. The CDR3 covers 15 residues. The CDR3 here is CASSAVLGLGETQYF. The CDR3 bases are TGTGCCAGCAGCGCAGTTTTGGGCTTGGGAGAGACCCAGTACTTC.

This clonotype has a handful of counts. The CDR3 bases are TGCAGTGCTAGCAGCTCCGGACAGGCGTTCTCCTACGAGCAGTACTTC. This translates into CSASSSGQAFSYEQYF. V and J are TRBV20-1 and TRBJ2-7, with 7 nucleotides matching TRBD1. Trimming cost V 3 bases and J 0 bases; bases outside gene matches: 11. Looked up from germline, CDR1 is DFQATT and CDR2 is SNEGSKA (reference sequence). CDR3 length equals 16 residues.

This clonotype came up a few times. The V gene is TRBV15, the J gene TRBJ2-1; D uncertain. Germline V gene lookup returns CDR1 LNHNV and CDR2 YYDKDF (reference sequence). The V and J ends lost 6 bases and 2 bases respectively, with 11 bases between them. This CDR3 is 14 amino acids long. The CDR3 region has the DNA TGTGCCACCAGTGGCCTTGAGACCTACAATGAGCAGTTCTTC. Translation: CATSGLETYNEQFF.

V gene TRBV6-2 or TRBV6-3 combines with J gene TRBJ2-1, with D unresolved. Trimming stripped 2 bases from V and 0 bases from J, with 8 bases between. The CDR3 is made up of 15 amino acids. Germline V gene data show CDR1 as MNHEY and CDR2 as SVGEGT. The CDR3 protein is CASSYIPSSYNEQFF. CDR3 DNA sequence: TGTGCCAGCAGTTACATTCCTAGCTCCTACAATGAGCAGTTCTTC.

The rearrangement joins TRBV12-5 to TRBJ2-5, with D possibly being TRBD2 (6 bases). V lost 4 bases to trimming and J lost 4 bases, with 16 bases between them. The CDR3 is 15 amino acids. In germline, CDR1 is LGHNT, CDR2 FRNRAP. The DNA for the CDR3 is TGTGCTAGTGGTTCGGTAGCTGAGGGAGGAGAGACCCAGTACTTC. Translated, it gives CASGSVAEGGETQYF.

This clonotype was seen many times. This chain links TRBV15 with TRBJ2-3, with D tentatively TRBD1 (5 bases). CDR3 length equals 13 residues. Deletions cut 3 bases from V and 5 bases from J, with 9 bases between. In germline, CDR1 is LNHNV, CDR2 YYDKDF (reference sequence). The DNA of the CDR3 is TGTGCCACCAGCAGTGCAGGGATAGATACGCAGTATTTT. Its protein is CATSSAGIDTQYF.

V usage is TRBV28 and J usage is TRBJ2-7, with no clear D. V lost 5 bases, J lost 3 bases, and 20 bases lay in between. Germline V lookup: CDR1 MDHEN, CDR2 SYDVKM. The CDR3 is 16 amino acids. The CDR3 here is CASSPSLGRALYEQYF. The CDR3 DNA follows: TGTGCCAGCAGTCCATCACTCGGACGGGCTCTCTACGAGCAGTACTTC. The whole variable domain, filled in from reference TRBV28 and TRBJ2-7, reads DVKVTQSSRYLVKRTGEKVFLECVQDMDHENMFWYRQDPGLGLRLIYFSYDVKMKEKGDIPEGYSVSREKKERFSLILESASTNQTSMYLCASSPSLGRALYEQYFGPGTRLTVT.

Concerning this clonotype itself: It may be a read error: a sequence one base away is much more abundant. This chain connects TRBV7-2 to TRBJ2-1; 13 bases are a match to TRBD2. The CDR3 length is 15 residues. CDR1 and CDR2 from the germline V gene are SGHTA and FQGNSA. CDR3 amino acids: CAGSLTSGRANEQFF. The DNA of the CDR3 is TGTGCCGGCAGCTTAACTAGCGGGAGGGCCAATGAGCAGTTCTTC.

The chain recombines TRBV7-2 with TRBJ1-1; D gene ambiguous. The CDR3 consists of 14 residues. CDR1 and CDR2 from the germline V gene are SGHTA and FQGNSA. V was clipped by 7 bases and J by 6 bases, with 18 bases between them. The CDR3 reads CASTLETRSPEAFF. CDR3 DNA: TGTGCCAGCACCTTGGAGACTAGGAGCCCTGAAGCTTTCTTT. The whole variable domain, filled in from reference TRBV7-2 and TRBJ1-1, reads GAGVSQSPSNKVTEKGKDVELRCDPISGHTALYWYRQSLGQGLEFLIYFQGNSAPDKSGLPSDRFSAERTGGSVSTLTIQRTQQEDSAVYLCASTLETRSPEAFFGQGTRLTVV.

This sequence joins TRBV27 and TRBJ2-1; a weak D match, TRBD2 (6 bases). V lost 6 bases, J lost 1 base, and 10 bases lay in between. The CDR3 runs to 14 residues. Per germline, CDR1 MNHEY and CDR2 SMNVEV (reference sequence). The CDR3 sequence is CASRFGGSYNEQFF. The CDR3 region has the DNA TGTGCCAGCAGGTTCGGGGGTTCCTACAATGAGCAGTTCTTC.

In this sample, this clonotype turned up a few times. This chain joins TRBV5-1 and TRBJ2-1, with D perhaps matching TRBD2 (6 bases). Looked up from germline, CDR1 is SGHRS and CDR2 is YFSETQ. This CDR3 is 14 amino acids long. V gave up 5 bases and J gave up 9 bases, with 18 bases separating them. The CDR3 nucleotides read TGCGCCAGCAGTCGCGATAGCGGTAAGGGTGAGCAGTTCTTC. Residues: CASSRDSGKGEQFF.

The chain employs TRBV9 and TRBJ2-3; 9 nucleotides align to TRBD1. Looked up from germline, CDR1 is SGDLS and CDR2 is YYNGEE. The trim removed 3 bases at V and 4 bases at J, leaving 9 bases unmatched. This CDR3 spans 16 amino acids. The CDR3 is CASSGRTGASADTQYF. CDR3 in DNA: TGTGCCAGCAGCGGACGGACAGGGGCGAGCGCAGATACGCAGTATTTT.

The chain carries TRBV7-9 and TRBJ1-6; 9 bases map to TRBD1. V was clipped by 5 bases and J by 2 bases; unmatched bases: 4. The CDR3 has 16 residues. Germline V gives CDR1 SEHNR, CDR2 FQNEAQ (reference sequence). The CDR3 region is CASSTGTGTYNSPLHF. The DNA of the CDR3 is TGTGCCAGCAGCACCGGGACAGGGACCTATAATTCACCCCTCCACTTT.

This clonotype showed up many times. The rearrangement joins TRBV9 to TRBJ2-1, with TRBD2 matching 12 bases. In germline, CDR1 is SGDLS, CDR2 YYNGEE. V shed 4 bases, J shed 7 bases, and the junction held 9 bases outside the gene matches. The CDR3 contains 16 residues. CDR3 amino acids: CASSSRTSGIRNEQFF. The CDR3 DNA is TGTGCCAGCAGCTCTCGGACTAGCGGGATCCGAAATGAGCAGTTCTTC.

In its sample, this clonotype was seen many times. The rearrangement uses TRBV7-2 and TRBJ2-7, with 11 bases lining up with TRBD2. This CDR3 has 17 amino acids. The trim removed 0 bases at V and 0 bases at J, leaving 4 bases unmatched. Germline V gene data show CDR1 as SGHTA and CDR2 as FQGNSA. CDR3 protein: CASSLAPTSGSSYEQYF. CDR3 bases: TGTGCCAGCAGCTTAGCTCCTACTAGCGGGAGCTCCTACGAGCAGTACTTC.